Listed here are 30 T cell receptor beta chains from one sample, sequenced in a study of cytomegalovirus exposure and HLA in healthy donors. It was with 60 Vbeta and 13 Jbeta primers that the PCR ran. The repertoire was sequenced with immunoSEQ multiplex PCR; TCRdb's copy has only in-frame clones and lacks some. The sample carries 100,000 or so clones, less than 85% recorded once. Material: PBMCs. All receptors derive from a man aged 40-50 years in good health and CMV-seropositive.

The chain combines TRBV2 with TRBJ2-1; no definite D call. This CDR3 region has 12 residues. The germline V gene encodes CDR1 SNHLY and CDR2 FYNNEI. The V end lost 5 bases, the J end lost 4 bases, and 6 bases lay between the germline ends. CDR3 sequence (DNA): TGTGCCAGCAGTCGAGTATACAATGAGCAGTTCTTC. Its translation is CASSRVYNEQFF.

The chain carries TRBV7-2 and TRBJ1-5, with a tentative D call TRBD1 (6 bases). Trimming left V 4 bases short and J 5 bases short, with 15 bases between. The CDR3 is 15 residues long. Per germline, CDR1 SGHTA and CDR2 FQGNSA. The chain's CDR3 is CASSWGHGPDQPQHF. DNA for the CDR3: TGTGCCAGCAGCTGGGGGCACGGTCCTGATCAGCCCCAGCATTTT.

This clone has just one count. The chain has TRBV5-1 and TRBJ1-1, with a weak D call TRBD1 (5 bases). Trimming shortened V by 2 bases and J by 1 base, and 9 bases separated the two germline ends. Germline V gene data show CDR1 as SGHRS and CDR2 as YFSETQ. This CDR3 comprises 14 residues. This chain's CDR3 is CASSFDSRNTEAFF. The CDR3 nucleotides read TGCGCCAGCAGCTTTGACAGCCGGAACACTGAAGCTTTCTTT. The whole variable domain, filled in from reference TRBV5-1 and TRBJ1-1, reads KAGVTQTPRYLIKTRGQQVTLSCSPISGHRSVSWYQQTPGQGLQFLFEYFSETQRNKGNFPGRFSGRQFSNSRSEMNVSTLELGDSALYLCASSFDSRNTEAFFGQGTRLTVV.

The chain recombines TRBV25-1 with TRBJ2-5; unclear D gene. CDR3 size: 12 residues. Trimming left V 8 bases short and J 2 bases short, with 9 bases between. Germline-derived CDR1 and CDR2 are MGHDK and SYGVNS. CDR3 sequence (DNA): TGTGCCAGCGGTGCCCCGCAAGAGACCCAGTACTTC. Its translation: CASGAPQETQYF.

The rearrangement joins TRBV27 to TRBJ1-4, with 8 bases identical to TRBD1. CDR1 and CDR2 (germline): MNHEY, SMNVEV (reference sequence). The junction had 3 bases not matched to a gene; V was cut back by 0 bases and J by 6 bases. CDR3 length equals 15 residues. The CDR3 reads CASSLSRTGYEKLFF. CDR3 sequence (DNA): TGTGCCAGCAGTTTATCCCGGACAGGGTATGAAAAACTGTTTTTT.

The rearrangement joins TRBV7-2 to TRBJ2-1; weak D call: TRBD1 (5 bases). The CDR3 is made up of 15 amino acids. Per the germline V gene, CDR1 is SGHTA and CDR2 is FQGNSA. V was clipped by 5 bases and J by 3 bases, with 14 bases between them. The CDR3 loop reads CASSPHRGDYNEQFF. The CDR3 coding sequence is TGTGCCAGCAGCCCCCATAGGGGCGACTACAATGAGCAGTTCTTC. Looking up the rest from reference TRBV7-2 and TRBJ2-1 gives the full variable domain: GAGVSQSPSNKVTEKGKDVELRCDPISGHTALYWYRQSLGQGLEFLIYFQGNSAPDKSGLPSDRFSAERTGGSVSTLTIQRTQQEDSAVYLCASSPHRGDYNEQFFGPGTRLTVL.

This clone was seen only a few times. The V call is TRBV9, the J call TRBJ2-1; D remains ambiguous. CDR1 and CDR2 (germline): SGDLS, YYNGEE. The CDR3 totals 12 residues. V was trimmed by 4 bases and J by 8 bases, leaving 10 bases between them. CDR3 DNA sequence: TGTGCCAGCAGCCCCTATATGGATGAGCAGTTCTTC. It translates to CASSPYMDEQFF.

The CDR3 sequence is CASSAGTGRQETQYF. CDR3 nucleotides: TGTGCCAGCAGCGCGGGGACAGGGAGGCAAGAGACCCAGTACTTC. The chain recombines TRBV5-4 with TRBJ2-5; TRBD1 matches at 9 bases. CDR1 is SGHNT, CDR2 YYREEE, per germline (reference sequence). CDR3 length: 15 residues. The V gene end was trimmed by 4 bases and the J gene end by 2 bases; junction bases not matched to a gene: 6.

This sequence joins TRBV18 and TRBJ2-7; D is perhaps TRBD1 (6 bases). The ends were cut back, 3 bases at V and 6 bases at J, with 18 bases in the middle. From germline, CDR1 is KGHSH and CDR2 LQKENI. CDR3 size: 15 residues. The CDR3 here is CASSPEQGRVGEQYF. As DNA, the CDR3 is TGTGCCAGCTCACCGGAACAGGGTCGGGTGGGCGAGCAGTACTTC.

This clone showed up just a few times. This chain connects TRBV6-6 to TRBJ1-2; maybe TRBD1 (5 bases). The CDR3 is 13 amino acids. V was cut by 2 bases and J by 6 bases, with 10 bases left in between. CDR1 MNHNY and CDR2 SVGAGI come from the germline V gene (reference sequence). CDR3 in amino acids: CASSYRRGDGYTF. The CDR3 coding sequence is TGTGCCAGCAGTTACCGACGGGGGGATGGCTACACCTTC.

With respect to this clone: The junction departs from germline at one end; a sequencing error may be responsible. This sequence joins TRBV9 and TRBJ2-4, with a weak D call TRBD2 (5 bases). The CDR3 has 15 residues. CDR1 is SGDLS and CDR2 is YYNGEE in the germline V gene. As DNA, the CDR3 is TGTGCCAGCAGCAAAGACGAGGGATTCAGGAACAGTCAGTACTTC. Translated, it gives CASSKDEGFRNSQYF. Full variable domain (outside the CDR3, taken from reference TRBV9 and TRBJ2-4): DSGVTQTPKHLITATGQRVTLRCSPRSGDLSVYWYQQSLDQGLQFLIQYYNGEERAKGNILERFSAQQFPDLHSELNLSSLELGDSALYFCASSKDEGFRNSQYFGAGTRLSVL.

The sample holds one count of this clone. The rearrangement joins TRBV30 to TRBJ2-7; 7 nucleotides align to TRBD2. The CDR3 sequence is 15 residues long. The trim removed 1 base at V and 0 bases at J, leaving 6 bases unmatched. The germline V gene encodes CDR1 GTSNPN and CDR2 SVGIG (reference sequence). In nucleotides, the CDR3 is TGTGCCTGGAGTGCGACAGCGGGGAGCTCCTACGAGCAGTACTTC. Translated: CAWSATAGSSYEQYF.

The chain links TRBV27 to TRBJ1-2, with D perhaps TRBD1 (5 bases). CDR3 length: 14 residues. Germline values: CDR1 MNHEY, CDR2 SMNVEV (reference sequence). Trimming left V 8 bases short and J 6 bases short, with 19 bases between. This chain's CDR3 is CASGDLGTDNGYTF. Here the CDR3 DNA reads TGTGCCAGCGGTGACCTCGGGACTGATAATGGCTACACCTTC.

V usage is TRBV2 and J usage is TRBJ1-4, with a weak D call TRBD1 (6 bases). The length of the CDR3 is 14 residues. The V gene's germline CDR1 is SNHLY and CDR2 FYNNEI. V was trimmed by 11 bases and J by 0 bases, leaving 13 bases between them. The DNA of the CDR3 is TGTGCCTGGAGAGGGGGTGCAACTAATGAAAAACTGTTTTTT. This encodes CAWRGGATNEKLFF.

This clone was seen a handful of times. This chain joins TRBV5-6 and TRBJ1-3; 10 bases are a match to TRBD1. The CDR3 consists of 14 residues. Germline loops: CDR1 SGHDT, CDR2 YYEEEE. V lost 4 bases and J lost 8; bases outside the gene matches: 6. CDR3 nucleotides: TGTGCCAGCAGCATGGGACAGGGGTCGGACACCATATATTTT. Amino acid sequence: CASSMGQGSDTIYF. The whole variable domain, remainder taken from reference TRBV5-6 and TRBJ1-3, is DAGVTQSPTHLIKTRGQQVTLRCSPKSGHDTVSWYQQALGQGPQFIFQYYEEEERQRGNFPDRFSGHQFPNYSSELNVNALLLGDSALYLCASSMGQGSDTIYFGEGSWLTVV.

The V and J genes are TRBV11-2 and TRBJ2-3, with a tentative D call TRBD2 (6 bases). The CDR3 has 14 residues. Germline CDR1 SGHAT, CDR2 FQNNGV. Deletions cut 5 bases from V and 4 bases from J, with 13 bases between. CDR3 nucleotide sequence: TGTGCCAGCAGCACCCCATCGGGGGCAGATACGCAGTATTTT. Its protein product is CASSTPSGADTQYF.

This chain links TRBV10-3 with TRBJ1-5; tentative D call: TRBD1 (5 bases). CDR1 ENHRY and CDR2 SYGVKD come from the germline V gene. CDR3 length equals 14 residues. Trimming removed 8 bases from V and 2 bases from J, with 13 bases in between. The CDR3 region has the DNA TGTGCCATCGCGACGGGGGACGGCAATCAGCCCCAGCATTTT. As protein: CAIATGDGNQPQHF.

J is TRBJ1-1 and V is TRBV6-5; 8 bases match TRBD1. Germline V gene sequence: CDR1 MNHEY, CDR2 SVGAGI. V shed 6 bases, J shed 5 bases, and the junction held 5 bases outside the gene matches. The length of the CDR3 is 13 residues. The CDR3 coding sequence is TGTGCCAGCAGAAACAGGGGGAGGACTGAAGCTTTCTTT. Its protein product is CASRNRGRTEAFF.

The CDR3 is CASSRGTEGAVQPQHF. Written as DNA, the CDR3 is TGTGCCAGCTCACGGGGTACAGAGGGGGCTGTTCAGCCCCAGCATTTT. The chain carries TRBV18 and TRBJ1-5; 7 nucleotides align to TRBD1. The CDR3 loop spans 16 amino acids. Germline loops: CDR1 KGHSH, CDR2 LQKENI. J was trimmed by 6 bases and V by 4 bases; bases with no gene match: 12. The full variable domain, completed using reference TRBV18 and TRBJ1-5, is NAGVMQNPRHLVRRRGQEARLRCSPMKGHSHVYWYRQLPEEGLKFMVYLQKENIIDESGMPKERFSAEFPKEGPSILRIQQVVRGDSAAYFCASSRGTEGAVQPQHFGDGTRLSIL.

In nucleotides, the CDR3 is TGTGCCAGCAGTCCCTCGGGGACACGCACAGATACGCAGTATTTT. This gives the protein CASSPSGTRTDTQYF. The rearrangement uses TRBV9 and TRBJ2-3; tentative D call: TRBD1 (6 bases). Trimming took 5 bases from V and 1 from J, leaving 14 bases between them. CDR3 length: 15 amino acids. Germline V gene data show CDR1 as SGDLS and CDR2 as YYNGEE. Looking up the rest from reference TRBV9 and TRBJ2-3 gives the full variable domain: DSGVTQTPKHLITATGQRVTLRCSPRSGDLSVYWYQQSLDQGLQFLIQYYNGEERAKGNILERFSAQQFPDLHSELNLSSLELGDSALYFCASSPSGTRTDTQYFGPGTRLTVL.

V and J are TRBV25-1 and TRBJ1-1, with a possible D match to TRBD1 (5 bases). Trimming left V 10 bases short and J 4 bases short, with 16 bases between. Germline CDR1 is MGHDK and CDR2 is SYGVNS. This CDR3 has 13 amino acids. CDR3 amino acids: CATGGVRGTEAFF. The CDR3 DNA follows: TGTGCCACAGGTGGGGTTAGGGGCACTGAAGCTTTCTTT.

The chain couples TRBV7-2 to TRBJ2-5; 8 positions match TRBD2. CDR1 is SGHTA and CDR2 is FQGNSA in the germline V gene. The V and J ends lost 5 bases and 5 bases, in that order; junction bases with no gene match: 7. The CDR3 is made up of 14 amino acids. CDR3 sequence reads: CASSRGGREETQYF. The CDR3 bases are TGTGCCAGCAGCCGGGGGGGCAGGGAGGAGACCCAGTACTTC.

This chain uses TRBV5-6 with TRBJ2-3; 7 bases line up with TRBD1. Per the germline V gene, CDR1 is SGHDT and CDR2 is YYEEEE. V lost 4 bases and J lost 0; bases outside the gene matches: 8. CDR3 length: 16 amino acids. CDR3 loop: CASSPLQGSSTDTQYF. CDR3 nucleotides: TGTGCCAGCAGCCCCCTACAGGGGAGTAGCACAGATACGCAGTATTTT.

The J gene is TRBJ2-7, the V gene TRBV30, with a weak D call TRBD2 (6 bases). The ends were cut back, 5 bases at V and 0 bases at J, with 8 bases in the middle. Germline V lookup: CDR1 GTSNPN, CDR2 SVGIG (reference sequence). CDR3 length: 12 residues. For the CDR3, the DNA is TGTGCCTGGGCGGGAAGCTCCTACGAGCAGTACTTC. Translating gives CAWAGSSYEQYF.

The chain is built from TRBV9 and TRBJ2-3, with 9 bases identical to TRBD2. The V gene end was trimmed by 3 bases and the J gene end by 3 bases; junction bases not matched to a gene: 11. CDR1 is SGDLS and CDR2 is YYNGEE in the germline V gene. The CDR3 sequence is 17 residues long. For the CDR3, the DNA is TGTGCCAGCAGCGCCCTGGGAAGGAGCGGGGGGACAGATACGCAGTATTTT. This sequence encodes CASSALGRSGGTDTQYF.

This chain links TRBV14 with TRBJ1-1; no reliable D call. The CDR3 runs 13 residues. CDR1 and CDR2 (germline): SGHDN, FVKESK. Trimming left V 0 bases short and J 8 bases short, with 10 bases between. The CDR3 spells CASSQDLGREAFF. Here the CDR3 DNA reads TGTGCCAGCAGCCAAGATCTCGGCAGGGAAGCTTTCTTT.

J is TRBJ1-1 and V is TRBV9; 7 bases line up with TRBD1. Germline V CDR1 and CDR2: SGDLS, YYNGEE. The J segment lost 0 bases and the V segment lost 7 bases, leaving 0 bases of the junction unmatched. The CDR3 length is 12 residues. The CDR3 DNA sequence: TGTGCCAGCGGACAGGTGAACACTGAAGCTTTCTTT. It encodes CASGQVNTEAFF.

This chain uses TRBV27 with TRBJ1-4; TRBD1 agrees at 7 bases. The CDR3 is made up of 15 amino acids. V was pared by 3 bases and J by 3 bases, with 4 bases of the junction left unmatched. Germline V gives CDR1 MNHEY, CDR2 SMNVEV (reference sequence). The CDR3 bases are TGTGCCAGCAGTTTCCGGGACAGCCCTAATGAAAAACTGTTTTTT. Its translation is CASSFRDSPNEKLFF.

The rearrangement uses TRBV27 and TRBJ2-7; 13 bases align to TRBD2. The CDR3 sequence is 15 residues long. V lost 1 base and J lost 5; bases outside the gene matches: 2. The germline V gene encodes CDR1 MNHEY and CDR2 SMNVEV (reference sequence). The CDR3 region has the DNA TGTGCCAGCAGTTTATGGACTAGCGGGAGCGACGAGCAGTACTTC. It specifies CASSLWTSGSDEQYF.

The chain recombines TRBV27 with TRBJ2-7; 9 bases agree with TRBD2. The CDR3 contains 16 residues. Germline values: CDR1 MNHEY, CDR2 SMNVEV (reference sequence). The junction had 12 bases not matched to a gene; V was cut back by 5 bases and J by 4 bases. CDR3 amino acids: CASSPPWAGGEYEQYF. The CDR3 DNA is TGTGCCAGCAGTCCTCCCTGGGCGGGAGGGGAGTACGAGCAGTACTTC.